This T cell receptor beta chain was recovered during a study of OX40 agonist ivuxolimab in advanced cancers. Study summary: Past anti-PD-1, anti-PD-L1 or anti-CTLA-4 therapy was accepted, and 40% had received some. The study, taken as a whole, reports: At 0.1 to 3.0 mg/kg and by week 6, clonal expansion occurred in CD4+ and CD8+ blood T cells.

CDR1 is MNHEY, CDR2 SMNVEV, per germline (reference sequence). This CDR3 has 13 amino acids. V was cut by 4 bases and J by 4 bases, with 8 bases left in between. As to this clone: Its specificity is not known.

Patients had blood sampled at baseline and again on cycle 4 day 1 and cycle 7 day 1. Libraries were prepared by immunoSEQ multiplex PCR; TCRdb keeps only in-frame clonotypes and omits some of them. The sample holds 71,000 or so clones; around 84% are singletons and the top ten take about 8.2%. This receptor was identified in an adult with an advanced solid tumor such as melanoma, head and neck, liver or kidney cancer. The sample in question was CD4+ or CD8+ T cells sorted from blood, obtained in a trial of the OX40 agonist ivuxolimab. This chain links TRBV27 with TRBJ1-5; the D is unclear. In DNA form, the CDR3 reads TGTGCCAGCAGTTGGCAACAAAATCAGCCCCAGCATTTT. As protein: CASSWQQNQPQHF.